This T cell receptor beta chain was identified during a study of T cells in Graves' hyperthyroidism and ophthalmopathy. Study-wide context: Peripheral blood sampling occurred at initial diagnosis, before any treatment. General study findings and limits: Separation of ophthalmopathy from stable hyperthyroidism was achieved by a 13 V-J model. Blood also held most thyroid clonotypes expanded beyond 0.001.

Trimming took 3 bases from V and 0 from J, leaving 3 bases between them. Germline loops: CDR1 SGHAT, CDR2 FQNNGV. CDR3 size: 13 residues. This clonotype was seen many times. Antigen specificity is unknown. The hyperthyroidism patients had all been newly diagnosed, and their disease duration was under 2 months. Their ages ranged from 18 to 65 years. The TCR beta CDR3 regions underwent amplification using RNA transcripts as the source. First-round RT-PCR targeting the TCR CDR3 was performed with the HTBI primer set. TCRdb called the multiplex PCR reads again in MiXCR, with one record for every CDR3 protein. This table holds approximately 220,000 distinct CDR3 sequences, around 18% found once.

The origin of this receptor is a man between 35 and 55 years old with Graves' hyperthyroidism. Sequencing used blood. The rearrangement uses TRBV11-2 and TRBJ1-5; D unresolved. CDR3 in DNA: TGTGCCAGCAGCTTGATTAGCAATCAGCCCCAGCATTTT. This encodes CASSLISNQPQHF.